Presented here are 7 T cell receptor beta chains from one specimen sequenced in a study of shared clonotypes between healthy human individuals. Measured with immunoSEQ multiplex PCR; TCRdb has only the in-frame clones, and not every one. The repertoire holds over a million clones, with over 95% as singletons. The specimen sequenced was naive CD4+ T cells sorted from blood. Described subset: CD45RA+ positively selected. The receptors derive from a man aged 25 to 40 in good health.

The chain couples TRBV7-6 to TRBJ2-1; 11 bases line up with TRBD2. The CDR3 contains 17 residues. Germline V lookup: CDR1 SGHVS, CDR2 FNYEAQ. The trim removed 5 bases at V and 10 bases at J, leaving 16 bases unmatched. Written as DNA, the CDR3 is TGTGCCAGCAGCCCATCCGGGACTAGCGGAGGCTCAGGGGAGCAGTTCTTC. It specifies CASSPSGTSGGSGEQFF.

V usage is TRBV6-5 and J usage is TRBJ2-5; 12 positions match TRBD2. V gave up 6 bases and J gave up 6 bases; unmatched junction bases: 8. The CDR3 is 15 amino acids. In germline, CDR1 is MNHEY, CDR2 SVGAGI. CDR3 DNA: TGTGCCAGCAGGGACTCACTAGCGGGAGGACAGACCCAGTACTTC. Translation gives CASRDSLAGGQTQYF.

J is TRBJ1-5 and V is TRBV28, with D maybe TRBD1 (5 bases). CDR1 MDHEN and CDR2 SYDVKM come from the germline V gene. The CDR3 runs to 14 residues. Trimming stripped 2 bases from V and 5 bases from J, with 10 bases between. The CDR3 DNA is TGTGCCAGCAGTTTAAGGGGCGAAGATCAGCCCCAGCATTTT. Amino acids: CASSLRGEDQPQHF.

Details on this clone: Other DNA sequences of this sample code for an identical CDR3. This chain links TRBV10-3 with TRBJ2-2, with 8 bases identical to TRBD1. CDR1 is ENHRY and CDR2 is SYGVKD in the germline V gene. This CDR3 is 13 amino acids long. The V and J ends lost 7 bases and 3 bases, in that order; junction bases with no gene match: 1. CDR3 amino acids: CAITTGDTGELFF. The CDR3 region has the DNA TGTGCCATCACGACAGGGGACACCGGGGAGCTGTTTTTT.

The J gene is TRBJ2-7, the V gene TRBV28, with TRBD1 matching 8 bases. The CDR3 covers 15 residues. The J segment lost 2 bases and the V segment lost 6 bases, leaving 9 bases of the junction unmatched. Germline CDR1 and CDR2: MDHEN and SYDVKM. The CDR3 here is CASRDQGARTYEQYF. The CDR3 DNA reads TGTGCCAGCAGGGATCAGGGGGCGAGGACCTACGAGCAGTACTTC.

This sequence joins TRBV5-1 and TRBJ2-2; 7 bases line up with TRBD2. V was clipped by 7 bases and J by 7 bases; unmatched bases: 10. The CDR3 length is 14 residues. Germline-derived CDR1 and CDR2 are SGHRS and YFSETQ. This CDR3 is CASRSGLADGELFF. The CDR3 region has the DNA TGCGCCAGCCGCTCGGGCCTAGCGGACGGGGAGCTGTTTTTT.

The gene calls are TRBV11-2 and TRBJ1-2; D is unclear. Germline V gives CDR1 SGHAT, CDR2 FQNNGV. The CDR3 spans 12 residues. V lost 5 bases to trimming and J lost 10 bases, with 14 bases between them. The CDR3 loop reads CASSPTTPPYTF. The CDR3, as DNA: TGTGCCAGCAGCCCTACCACCCCCCCCTACACCTTC.